The 27 T cell receptor beta chains reported below all come from one sample, sequenced in a study of blood T cell repertoires in COVID-19. Profiled with immunoSEQ multiplex PCR; TCRdb holds only in-frame clones, not every one. This sample has roughly 380,000 clones, with around 89% found just once. The sample was peripheral blood. The receptor set was obtained from a woman aged 40 to 55 with COVID-19, enrolled during active disease.

V is TRBV3-1 (or the pseudogene TRBV3-2) and J is TRBJ2-1; tentative D call: TRBD1 (7 bases). The germline V gene has CDR1 LGHDT and CDR2 YNNKEL (reference sequence). Trimming removed 6 bases from V and 8 bases from J, with 23 bases in between. The CDR3 extends over 16 amino acids. CDR3: CASRLRLGGRGDEQFF. CDR3 sequence (DNA): TGTGCCAGCAGACTTAGACTAGGGGGCCGAGGGGATGAGCAGTTCTTC.

The rearrangement joins TRBV28 to TRBJ1-2; 7 bases match TRBD1. Germline assignment: CDR1 MDHEN and CDR2 SYDVKM. Trimming at V came to 3 bases and at J to 3 bases, leaving 7 bases not matched to a gene. This CDR3 has 15 residues. Here the CDR3 DNA reads TGTGCCAGCAGTTTCGAGAGGGGGCAGGACTATGGCTACACCTTC. It specifies CASSFERGQDYGYTF.

This clone was detected once. J is TRBJ1-4 and V is TRBV15; D is perhaps TRBD1 (5 bases). Germline lookup yields CDR1 LNHNV and CDR2 YYDKDF (reference sequence). V was pared by 0 bases and J by 0 bases, with 11 bases between. The CDR3 is 17 amino acids. This CDR3 is CATSRDILQATNEKLFF. DNA for the CDR3: TGTGCCACCAGCAGAGATATTTTACAGGCAACTAATGAAAAACTGTTTTTT. The full variable domain, completed using reference TRBV15 and TRBJ1-4, is DAMVIQNPRYQVTQFGKPVTLSCSQTLNHNVMYWYQQKSSQAPKLLFHYYDKDFNNEADTPDNFQSRRPNTSFCFLDIRSPGLGDTAMYLCATSRDILQATNEKLFFGSGTQLSVL.

The chain recombines TRBV6-5 with TRBJ1-3, with D perhaps matching TRBD1 (6 bases). Trimming cost V 2 bases and J 0 bases, with 11 bases left between them. Germline CDR1 is MNHEY and CDR2 is SVGAGI. The CDR3 has 16 amino acids. The DNA of the CDR3 is TGTGCCAGCAGTTACAAGGGGGAGCTCTCTGGAAACACCATATATTTT. Encoded protein: CASSYKGELSGNTIYF.

J is TRBJ2-7 and V is TRBV5-4, with TRBD1 identical over 9 bases. The CDR3 spans 16 residues. Germline V gives CDR1 SGHNT, CDR2 YYREEE (reference sequence). With 0 bases clipped from V and 2 bases from J, the junction kept 6 bases outside the gene matches. As DNA, the CDR3 is TGTGCCAGCAGCTTGGCTCTGACAGGGGGGGCCTACGAGCAGTACTTC. Translated: CASSLALTGGAYEQYF. The full variable domain, with the rest looked up from reference TRBV5-4 and TRBJ2-7, is ETGVTQSPTHLIKTRGQQVTLRCSSQSGHNTVSWYQQALGQGPQFIFQYYREEENGRGNFPPRFSGLQFPNYSSELNVNALELDDSALYLCASSLALTGGAYEQYFGPGTRLTVT.

V is TRBV6-2 or TRBV6-3 and J is TRBJ2-7; TRBD2 aligns across 8 bases. CDR1 MNHEY and CDR2 SVGEGT come from the germline V gene. Losses at the gene ends were 4 bases for V and 0 bases for J; bases not matched to a gene: 2. The CDR3 loop spans 14 amino acids. CDR3 residues: CASSLREGSYEQYF. The CDR3 DNA follows: TGTGCCAGCAGTTTACGGGAGGGCTCCTACGAGCAGTACTTC.

Concerning this clone: A junction end diverges from the germline sequence, so it may reflect a read error. The CDR3 region has the DNA TGTGCTAGCAGTGTTGGGGGGTCCCGGGGTGGGACCCAGTACTTC. Its protein product is CASSVGGSRGGTQYF. The chain uses TRBV7-7 and TRBJ2-5, with a tentative D call TRBD2 (6 bases). Germline values: CDR1 SSHAT, CDR2 FNYEAQ (reference sequence). CDR3 length equals 15 residues. Looking up the rest from reference TRBV7-7 and TRBJ2-5 gives the full variable domain: GAGVSQSPRYKVTKRGQDVTLRCDPISSHATLYWYQQALGQGPEFLTYFNYEAQPDKSGLPSDRFSAERPEGSISTLTIQRTEQRDSAMYRCASSVGGSRGGTQYFGPGTRLLVL.

This clone came up once. The J gene is TRBJ1-2, the V gene TRBV5-5; D gene uncertain. The germline gives CDR1 SGHKS, CDR2 YYEKEE (reference sequence). This CDR3 region has 16 residues. V dropped 4 bases and J dropped 1 base, with 17 bases sitting between them. CDR3: CASSPPPKEGNYGYTF. In nucleotides, the CDR3 is TGTGCCAGCAGCCCCCCCCCAAAAGAGGGTAACTATGGCTACACCTTC.

J is TRBJ1-5 and V is TRBV2; 9 bases match TRBD1. Looked up from germline, CDR1 is SNHLY and CDR2 is FYNNEI. The CDR3 length is 15 residues. With 9 bases clipped from V and 2 bases from J, the junction kept 8 bases outside the gene matches. The CDR3 here is CARTQGAAGNQPQHF. The CDR3 DNA sequence: TGTGCCAGAACACAGGGGGCAGCTGGCAATCAGCCCCAGCATTTT.

The chain combines TRBV7-8 with TRBJ1-1; maybe TRBD1 (5 bases). With 8 bases removed from V and 7 bases from J, the gap between germline ends came to 20 bases. The CDR3 is 14 residues long. Germline V gene lookup returns CDR1 SGHVS and CDR2 FQNEAQ. The CDR3 nucleotides read TGTGCCAGCCGCAAGACAGCGAAACAAGGTGAAGCTTTCTTT. This translates into CASRKTAKQGEAFF.

The sample holds one count of this clone. The V and J genes are TRBV9 and TRBJ1-1; 7 nucleotides agree with TRBD1. Germline trimming cut 0 bases from V and 7 bases from J; bases unmatched to any gene: 3. The germline CDR1 and CDR2 sequences are SGDLS and YYNGEE. The CDR3 runs to 13 residues. The CDR3 region is CASSVGNRGEAFF. The CDR3 coding sequence is TGTGCCAGCAGCGTAGGAAACAGGGGTGAAGCTTTCTTT.

The chain recombines TRBV28 with TRBJ1-6, with a possible D match to TRBD1 (5 bases). CDR1 and CDR2 (germline): MDHEN, SYDVKM. This CDR3 spans 14 amino acids. V was cut by 3 bases and J by 9 bases, with 12 bases left in between. DNA of the CDR3: TGTGCCAGCAGTTTGGGACGGAGGGGTTCACCCCTCCACTTT. Protein product: CASSLGRRGSPLHF.

The V and J genes are TRBV12-3 or TRBV12-4 and TRBJ2-1, with D possibly matching TRBD2 (5 bases). V was trimmed by 3 bases and J by 4 bases, leaving 7 bases between them. The CDR3 extends over 13 amino acids. CDR3 bases: TGTGCCAGCAGTTTTCGAGGGTACAATGAGCAGTTCTTC. This encodes CASSFRGYNEQFF.

V usage is TRBV5-4 and J usage is TRBJ2-3; TRBD1 aligns across 7 bases. V lost 4 bases to trimming and J lost 0 bases; unmatched junction nucleotides: 8. The CDR3 runs 16 residues. Germline V lookup: CDR1 SGHNT, CDR2 YYREEE (reference sequence). CDR3 DNA sequence: TGTGCCAGCAGCCCTGACAGGGCCTCTAGCACAGATACGCAGTATTTT. This gives the protein CASSPDRASSTDTQYF. Using reference TRBV5-4 and TRBJ2-3 for the parts outside the CDR3, the full variable domain is ETGVTQSPTHLIKTRGQQVTLRCSSQSGHNTVSWYQQALGQGPQFIFQYYREEENGRGNFPPRFSGLQFPNYSSELNVNALELDDSALYLCASSPDRASSTDTQYFGPGTRLTVL.

This sequence joins TRBV7-9 and TRBJ1-2, with 7 bases matching TRBD1. The CDR3 consists of 14 residues. Germline V gene sequence: CDR1 SEHNR, CDR2 FQNEAQ (reference sequence). V lost 5 bases, J lost 6 bases, and 9 bases stayed unmatched. CDR3 protein: CASSRPRTGDGYTF. The CDR3 coding sequence is TGTGCCAGCAGCCGCCCTAGAACAGGGGATGGCTACACCTTC.

Details on this clone: A read error may produce the germline difference seen at one junction end. This chain joins TRBV5-1 and TRBJ1-4; no clear D. The CDR3 contains 17 residues. Germline loops: CDR1 SGHRS, CDR2 YFSETQ. The CDR3 bases are TGCGCCAGCAGTTTGGCCCTACTCCAAGTGGGCCGGGAAAAACTGTTTTTT. Translating it yields CASSLALLQVGREKLFF.

The chain employs TRBV6-5 and TRBJ2-5, with 7 bases aligning to TRBD1. The CDR3 length is 15 residues. Germline V gene lookup returns CDR1 MNHEY and CDR2 SVGAGI. Losses at the gene ends were 2 bases for V and 9 bases for J; bases not matched to a gene: 12. This chain's CDR3 is CASSYPTGTDWSQYF. CDR3 coding DNA: TGTGCCAGCAGTTACCCTACCGGGACAGACTGGTCCCAGTACTTC.

The rearrangement uses TRBV18 and TRBJ2-7, with D tentatively TRBD1 (5 bases). The CDR3 covers 14 residues. V was trimmed by 5 bases and J by 0 bases, leaving 11 bases between them. The germline CDR1 and CDR2 sequences are KGHSH and LQKENI. The CDR3 loop reads CASSSTVTSYEQYF. The CDR3 nucleotides read TGTGCCAGCTCATCGACAGTGACCTCCTACGAGCAGTACTTC.

This clone appeared a single time. The CDR3 is CASSINPGTGELFF. DNA of the CDR3: TGTGCCAGCAGCATTAATCCGGGCACCGGGGAGCTGTTTTTT. The chain employs TRBV7-3 and TRBJ2-2; D uncertain. Trimming took off 5 bases at V and 4 bases at J, with 11 bases between the two ends. CDR3 size: 14 residues. Germline V gene data show CDR1 as SGHTA and CDR2 as FQGTGA.

This chain uses TRBV28 with TRBJ1-3; 7 nucleotides line up with TRBD1. CDR1 is MDHEN and CDR2 is SYDVKM in the germline V gene. V shed 6 bases and J 5 bases; nucleotides not matched to a gene: 7. CDR3 size: 14 residues. The CDR3 is CASSPGGVRNTIYF. The CDR3 nucleotides read TGTGCCAGCAGCCCAGGGGGAGTCAGAAACACCATATATTTT.

The chain has TRBV7-9 and TRBJ1-4, with 8 bases fitting TRBD1. The CDR3 covers 17 residues. V lost 5 bases and J lost 7; bases outside the gene matches: 15. Germline CDR1 reads SEHNR; CDR2 reads FQNEAQ (reference sequence). This CDR3 is CASSPRAGGARGEKLFF. CDR3 bases: TGTGCCAGCAGCCCTCGGGCAGGGGGCGCGCGGGGTGAAAAACTGTTTTTT.

The gene calls are TRBV28 and TRBJ1-1, with D possibly matching TRBD1 (5 bases). The CDR3 is made up of 16 amino acids. The ends were cut back, 5 bases at V and 0 bases at J, with 16 bases in the middle. Germline V gives CDR1 MDHEN, CDR2 SYDVKM. CDR3 sequence reads: CASSPGGSLMNTEAFF. CDR3 nucleotides: TGTGCCAGCAGTCCTGGGGGGTCCCTCATGAACACTGAAGCTTTCTTT.

The chain combines TRBV28 with TRBJ2-1; 11 bases are shared with TRBD2. J was trimmed by 6 bases and V by 4 bases; bases with no gene match: 8. The germline V gene encodes CDR1 MDHEN and CDR2 SYDVKM. CDR3 size: 16 residues. CDR3 nucleotides: TGTGCCAGCAGTTCATATAGCGGGGGGGCGCGCAATGAGCAGTTCTTC. Protein: CASSSYSGGARNEQFF. The whole variable domain, filled in from reference TRBV28 and TRBJ2-1, reads DVKVTQSSRYLVKRTGEKVFLECVQDMDHENMFWYRQDPGLGLRLIYFSYDVKMKEKGDIPEGYSVSREKKERFSLILESASTNQTSMYLCASSSYSGGARNEQFFGPGTRLTVL.

This clone was seen a few times. The rearrangement uses TRBV10-1 and TRBJ2-7; D might be TRBD1 (6 bases). Germline V gives CDR1 WNHNN, CDR2 SYGVQD (reference sequence). V lost 5 bases to trimming and J lost 1 base, with 15 bases between them. The CDR3 is made up of 15 amino acids. CDR3 region: CASSPPGHRSYEQYF. The CDR3 coding sequence is TGCGCCAGCAGTCCTCCGGGACATAGGTCCTACGAGCAGTACTTC.

The chain has TRBV7-9 and TRBJ1-2; TRBD1 aligns across 9 bases. Per the germline V gene, CDR1 is SEHNR and CDR2 is FQNEAQ (reference sequence). CDR3 length equals 18 residues. The V segment lost 3 bases and the J segment 9 bases; nucleotides outside the gene matches: 20. Here the CDR3 reads CASSFLFRQGTGSLSYTF. CDR3 in DNA: TGTGCCAGCAGCTTTTTATTCAGGCAAGGGACAGGGTCGTTAAGCTACACCTTC.

The rearrangement links TRBV29-1 to TRBJ2-7, with a tentative D call TRBD1 (6 bases). In germline, CDR1 is SQVTM, CDR2 ANQGSEA. V dropped 4 bases and J dropped 2 bases, with 15 bases sitting between them. The CDR3 length is 14 residues. The CDR3 nucleotides are TGCAGCGTTGCCCGCAACAGGGATCCCTACGAGCAGTACTTC. Its translation is CSVARNRDPYEQYF.

V gene TRBV5-1 combines with J gene TRBJ2-7; 7 nucleotides match TRBD1. Germline CDR1 SGHRS, CDR2 YFSETQ. The CDR3 extends over 14 amino acids. Trimming removed 3 bases from V and 1 base from J; junction bases left unmatched: 4. The CDR3, as DNA: TGCGCCAGCAGCTCCCGGACAGGTTCCTACGAGCAGTACTTC. As protein: CASSSRTGSYEQYF.